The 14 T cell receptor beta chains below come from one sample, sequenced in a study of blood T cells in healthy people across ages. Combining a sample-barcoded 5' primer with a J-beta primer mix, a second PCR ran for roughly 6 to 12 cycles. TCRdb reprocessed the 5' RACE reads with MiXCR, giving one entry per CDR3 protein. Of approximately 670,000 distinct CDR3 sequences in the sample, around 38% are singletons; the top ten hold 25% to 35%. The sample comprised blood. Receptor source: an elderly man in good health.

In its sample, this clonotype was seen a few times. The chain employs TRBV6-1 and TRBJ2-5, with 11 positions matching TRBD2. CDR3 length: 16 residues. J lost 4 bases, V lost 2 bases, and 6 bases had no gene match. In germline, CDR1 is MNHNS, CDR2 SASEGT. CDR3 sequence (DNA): TGTGCCAGCAGTGAACAAGTAGCGGGAGGGCGAGAGACCCAGTACTTC. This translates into CASSEQVAGGRETQYF.

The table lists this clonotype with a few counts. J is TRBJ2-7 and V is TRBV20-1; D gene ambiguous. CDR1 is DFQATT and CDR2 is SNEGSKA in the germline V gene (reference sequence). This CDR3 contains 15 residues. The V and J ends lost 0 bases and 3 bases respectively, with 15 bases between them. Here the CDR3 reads CSARDVGAPNYEQYF. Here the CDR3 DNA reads TGCAGTGCTAGAGACGTAGGTGCTCCGAACTACGAGCAGTACTTC.

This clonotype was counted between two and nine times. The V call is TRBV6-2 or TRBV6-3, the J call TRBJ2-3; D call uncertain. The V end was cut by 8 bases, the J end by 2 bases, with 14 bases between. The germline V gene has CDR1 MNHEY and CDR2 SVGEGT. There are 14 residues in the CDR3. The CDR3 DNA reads TGTGCCAGCGGTCGGCTGTCTCCCACAGATACGCAGTATTTT. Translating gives CASGRLSPTDTQYF.

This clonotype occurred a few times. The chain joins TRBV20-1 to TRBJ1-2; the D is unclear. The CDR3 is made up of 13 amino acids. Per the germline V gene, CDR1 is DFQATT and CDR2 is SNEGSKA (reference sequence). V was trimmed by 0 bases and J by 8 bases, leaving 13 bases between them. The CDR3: CSARDTVARGYTF. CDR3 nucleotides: TGCAGTGCTAGAGATACCGTAGCCAGAGGCTACACCTTC.

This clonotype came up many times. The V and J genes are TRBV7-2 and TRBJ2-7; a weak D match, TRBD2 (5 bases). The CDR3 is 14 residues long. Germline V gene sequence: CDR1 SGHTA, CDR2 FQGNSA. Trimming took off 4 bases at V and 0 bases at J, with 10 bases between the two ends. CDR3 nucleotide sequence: TGTGCCAGCAGCTACGCCCGGGGCTCCTACGAGCAGTACTTC. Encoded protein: CASSYARGSYEQYF. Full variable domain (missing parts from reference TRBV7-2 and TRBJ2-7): GAGVSQSPSNKVTEKGKDVELRCDPISGHTALYWYRQSLGQGLEFLIYFQGNSAPDKSGLPSDRFSAERTGGSVSTLTIQRTQQEDSAVYLCASSYARGSYEQYFGPGTRLTVT.

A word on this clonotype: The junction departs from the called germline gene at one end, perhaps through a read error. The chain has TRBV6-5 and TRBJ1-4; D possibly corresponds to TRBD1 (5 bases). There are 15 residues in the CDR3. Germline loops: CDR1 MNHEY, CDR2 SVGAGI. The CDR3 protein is CASSYSRGSNGKLFF. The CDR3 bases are TGTGCCAGCAGTTACTCAAGGGGTTCCAATGGAAAACTGTTTTTT.

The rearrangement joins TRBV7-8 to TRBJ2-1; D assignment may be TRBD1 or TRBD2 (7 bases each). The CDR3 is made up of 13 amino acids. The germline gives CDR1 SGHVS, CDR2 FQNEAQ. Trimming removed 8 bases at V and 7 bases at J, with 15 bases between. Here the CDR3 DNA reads TGTGCCAGCCAGGGGGGGCCTTCAAATGAGCAGTTCTTC. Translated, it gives CASQGGPSNEQFF.

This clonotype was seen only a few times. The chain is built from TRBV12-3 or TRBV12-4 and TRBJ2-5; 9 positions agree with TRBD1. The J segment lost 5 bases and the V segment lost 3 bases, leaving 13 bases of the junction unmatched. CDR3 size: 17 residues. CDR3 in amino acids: CASSLAGTGNPWETQYF. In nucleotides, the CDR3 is TGTGCCAGCAGTTTGGCCGGGACAGGGAATCCCTGGGAGACCCAGTACTTC.

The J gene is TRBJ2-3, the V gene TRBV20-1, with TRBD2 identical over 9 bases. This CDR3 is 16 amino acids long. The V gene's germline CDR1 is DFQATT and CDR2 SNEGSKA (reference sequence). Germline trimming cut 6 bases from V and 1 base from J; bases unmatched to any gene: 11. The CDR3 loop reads CSAPRAGGPRTDTQYF. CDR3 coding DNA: TGCAGTGCGCCAAGGGCGGGAGGGCCTCGCACAGATACGCAGTATTTT.

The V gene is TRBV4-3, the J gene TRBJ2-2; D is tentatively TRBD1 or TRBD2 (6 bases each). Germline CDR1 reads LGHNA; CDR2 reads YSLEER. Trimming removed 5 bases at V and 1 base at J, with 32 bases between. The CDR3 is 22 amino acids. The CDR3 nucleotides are TGCGCCAGCAGCGTTTCAGGTTTAGCCGGGAAAAGGGGGGAGGAGAACACCGGGGAGCTGTTTTTT. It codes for CASSVSGLAGKRGEENTGELFF.

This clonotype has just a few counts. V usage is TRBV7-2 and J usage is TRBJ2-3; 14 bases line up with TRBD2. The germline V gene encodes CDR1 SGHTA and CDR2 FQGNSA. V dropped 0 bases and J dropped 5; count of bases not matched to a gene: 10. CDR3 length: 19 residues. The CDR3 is CASSLAYSGTSGGLDTQYF. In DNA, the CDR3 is TGTGCCAGCAGCTTAGCGTACTCAGGGACTAGCGGGGGATTAGATACGCAGTATTTT.

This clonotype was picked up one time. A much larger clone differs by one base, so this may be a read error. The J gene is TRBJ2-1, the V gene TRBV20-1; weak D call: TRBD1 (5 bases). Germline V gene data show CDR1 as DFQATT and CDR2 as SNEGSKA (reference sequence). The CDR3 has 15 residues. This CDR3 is CSAREGADPYDEQFF. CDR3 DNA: TGCAGTGCTAGAGAAGGGGCCGACCCCTACGATGAGCAGTTCTTC.

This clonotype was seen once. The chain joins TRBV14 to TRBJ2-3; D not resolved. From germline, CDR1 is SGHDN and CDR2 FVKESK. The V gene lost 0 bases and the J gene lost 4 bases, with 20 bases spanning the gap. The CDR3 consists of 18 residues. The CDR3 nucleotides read TGTGCCAGCAGCCAAGATCGTGGGATTGCCAGAAACGCAGATACGCAGTATTTT. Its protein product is CASSQDRGIARNADTQYF.

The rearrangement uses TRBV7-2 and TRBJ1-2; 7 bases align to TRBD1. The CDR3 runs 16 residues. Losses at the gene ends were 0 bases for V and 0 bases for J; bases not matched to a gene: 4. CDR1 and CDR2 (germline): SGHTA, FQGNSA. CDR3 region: CASSLAAGQTNYGYTF. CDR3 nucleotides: TGTGCCAGCAGCTTAGCTGCGGGACAGACTAACTATGGCTACACCTTC.